Here is one T cell receptor (beta chain) with its context. This specimen belongs to a study of blood T cell repertoires in COVID-19. Study information: Acute-phase and convalescent COVID-19 samples originated in the United States, Italy and Spain.

Per germline, CDR1 SGHRS and CDR2 YFSETQ. The CDR3 extends over 14 amino acids. Trimming cost V 3 bases and J 5 bases, with 11 bases left between them. The study recruited people aged about 18 to 95 years across roughly 25 US areas. The authors' processing: By means of reference gene primer amplification, nucleated cell counts were estimated. TCRdb keeps only in-frame clones here, not all; method: immunoSEQ multiplex PCR. That table furnishes V, J and clone size, whereas the DNA furnished D and trimming. This table holds just over 300,000 clones, 90% found once. The sequencing sample was made of PBMCs or T cells enriched from blood (not recorded which). This chain uses TRBV5-1 with TRBJ2-2, with a tentative D call TRBD1 (6 bases). The sequence was collected from a woman under 30 with acute COVID-19. The CDR3 coding sequence is TGCGCCAGCAGCTCACAGGGATCGACCGGGGAGCTGTTTTTT. It codes for CASSSQGSTGELFF. Full variable domain (missing parts from reference TRBV5-1 and TRBJ2-2): KAGVTQTPRYLIKTRGQQVTLSCSPISGHRSVSWYQQTPGQGLQFLFEYFSETQRNKGNFPGRFSGRQFSNSRSEMNVSTLELGDSALYLCASSSQGSTGELFFGEGSRLTVL.